The rows below give T cell receptor beta chains drawn from one sample of a study of cytomegalovirus exposure and HLA in healthy donors. TCRdb's table, derived via immunoSEQ multiplex PCR, lists solely in-frame clones and lacks some. The sample shows 150,000 to 250,000 clones, roughly 85% of them seen only once. Sequenced material: PBMCs. The receptors come from a woman aged 50 to 60 in good health and CMV-seronegative. Each CDR3 is given without its conserved first and last residue.

j_gene,v_gene,CDR3aa
TRBJ1-2,TRBV28,ASIPQGALTYGYT
TRBJ1-3,TRBV18,ASSTYRDRSGNTIY
TRBJ2-1,TRBV28,ASSQYNEQF
TRBJ2-2,TRBV7-2,ASSLGGTGELF
TRBJ1-2,TRBV27,ASSTPGAGNYGYT
TRBJ1-5,TRBV6-5,ASSPRSSNQPQH
TRBJ1-5,TRBV5-6,ASSLGGVRNQPQH
TRBJ1-1,TRBV7-2,ASSFQGQNMNTEAF
TRBJ2-7,TRBV18,ASSPLPGDYEQY
TRBJ1-3,TRBV6-6,ASSSGVDSGNTIY
TRBJ2-1,TRBV18,ATLLSGASYNEQF
TRBJ1-1,TRBV19,ASRGQGKVTEAF
TRBJ1-1,TRBV28,ASSLSMTPLGQTYNTEAF
TRBJ2-2,TRBV27,ASRDETSPNTGELF
TRBJ2-1,TRBV21-1,ASSNNRQDYNEQF
TRBJ2-1,TRBV7-8,ASSVGERAWTSSYNEQF
TRBJ2-1,TRBV5-1,ASRVTAGPRI
TRBJ1-1,TRBV18,ASSPLSSGTGLNTEAF
TRBJ1-3,TRBV7-6,ASSPGTSSGNTIY
TRBJ2-6,TRBV6-1,ASSSGGSGANVLT
TRBJ2-7,TRBV4-1,ASSHPALAGGYEQY
TRBJ1-2,TRBV5-1,ASAALDRNYGYT
TRBJ1-1,TRBV5-1,ASSPFTGTMNTEAF
TRBJ1-1,TRBV29-1,SAGLFTEAF
TRBJ1-1,TRBV6-6,ASTRIGRVGAEAF
TRBJ2-7,TRBV19,ASSMASGRSYEQY